This TCR beta chain is drawn from a study of blood T cell repertoires in COVID-19. Sequenced by immunoSEQ multiplex PCR; TCRdb stores in-frame clones only, minus some. This repertoire shows fewer than 150,000 clones, roughly 80% found once; its top ten account for around 5.9%. With respect to this clone: Other DNA sequences in this sample translate to the same CDR3.

CDR1 is SGHRS and CDR2 is YFSETQ in the germline V gene. Losses at the gene ends were 3 bases for V and 4 bases for J; bases not matched to a gene: 3. The CDR3 length is 15 residues. This chain connects TRBV5-1 to TRBJ2-2; the match to TRBD1 covers 10 bases. Sequencing was carried out using peripheral blood. This TCR came from a man in his 70s with acute or convalescent COVID-19. CDR3 bases: TGCGCCAGCAGCTCCGGGACAGGGGCCACCGGGGAGCTGTTTTTT. It encodes CASSSGTGATGELFF.